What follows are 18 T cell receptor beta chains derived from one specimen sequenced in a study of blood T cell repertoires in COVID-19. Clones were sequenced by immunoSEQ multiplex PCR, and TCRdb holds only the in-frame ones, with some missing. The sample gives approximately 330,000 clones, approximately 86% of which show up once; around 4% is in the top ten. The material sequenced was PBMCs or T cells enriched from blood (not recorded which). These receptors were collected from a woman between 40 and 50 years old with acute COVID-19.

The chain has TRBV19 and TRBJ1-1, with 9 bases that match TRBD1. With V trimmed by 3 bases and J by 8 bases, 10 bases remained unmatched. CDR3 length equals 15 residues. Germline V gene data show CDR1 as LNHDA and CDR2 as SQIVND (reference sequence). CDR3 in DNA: TGTGCCAGTAGTATCCCAACCCGGGACAGGGCGGAAGCTTTCTTT. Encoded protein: CASSIPTRDRAEAFF.

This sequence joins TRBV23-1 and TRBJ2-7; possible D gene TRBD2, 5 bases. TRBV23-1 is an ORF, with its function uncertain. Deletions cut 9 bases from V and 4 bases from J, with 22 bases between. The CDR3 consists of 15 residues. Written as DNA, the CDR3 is TGCGCCAGAACCAGCGTAGGGAGCCAGCAATACGAGCAGTACTTC. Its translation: CARTSVGSQQYEQYF.

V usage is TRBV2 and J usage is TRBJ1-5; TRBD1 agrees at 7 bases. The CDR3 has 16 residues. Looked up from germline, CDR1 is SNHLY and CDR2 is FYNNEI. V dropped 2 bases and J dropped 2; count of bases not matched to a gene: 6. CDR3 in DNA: TGTGCCAGCAGTGAAAAGACAGGGATCGGCAATCAGCCCCAGCATTTT. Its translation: CASSEKTGIGNQPQHF.

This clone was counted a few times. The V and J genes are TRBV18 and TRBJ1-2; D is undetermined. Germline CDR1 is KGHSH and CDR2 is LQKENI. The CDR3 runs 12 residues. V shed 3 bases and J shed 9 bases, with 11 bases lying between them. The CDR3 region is CASSPTTRSYTF. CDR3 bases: TGTGCCAGCTCACCCACTACGAGAAGCTACACCTTC.

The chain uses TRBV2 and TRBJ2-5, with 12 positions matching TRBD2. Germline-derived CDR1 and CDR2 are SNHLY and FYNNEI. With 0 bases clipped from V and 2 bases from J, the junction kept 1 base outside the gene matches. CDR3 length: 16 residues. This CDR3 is CASSEALAGGQETQYF. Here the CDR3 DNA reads TGTGCCAGCAGTGAAGCGCTAGCGGGGGGGCAAGAGACCCAGTACTTC. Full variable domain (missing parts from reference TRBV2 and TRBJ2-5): EPEVTQTPSHQVTQMGQEVILRCVPISNHLYFYWYRQILGQKVEFLVSFYNNEISEKSEIFDDQFSVERPDGSNFTLKIRSTKLEDSAMYFCASSEALAGGQETQYFGPGTRLLVL.

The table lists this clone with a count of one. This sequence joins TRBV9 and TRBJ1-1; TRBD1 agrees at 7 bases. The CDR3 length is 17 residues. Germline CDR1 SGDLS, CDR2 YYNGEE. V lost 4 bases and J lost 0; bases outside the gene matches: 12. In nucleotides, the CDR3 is TGTGCCAGCAGCTTAAACCGAAGGGGGCAGATGAACACTGAAGCTTTCTTT. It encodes CASSLNRRGQMNTEAFF.

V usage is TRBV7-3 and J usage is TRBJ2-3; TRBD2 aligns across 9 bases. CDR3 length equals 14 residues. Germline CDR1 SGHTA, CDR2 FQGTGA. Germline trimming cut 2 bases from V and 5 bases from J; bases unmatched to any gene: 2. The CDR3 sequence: CASSLAGGRDTQYF. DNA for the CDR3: TGTGCCAGCAGCTTAGCGGGGGGGCGAGATACGCAGTATTTT.

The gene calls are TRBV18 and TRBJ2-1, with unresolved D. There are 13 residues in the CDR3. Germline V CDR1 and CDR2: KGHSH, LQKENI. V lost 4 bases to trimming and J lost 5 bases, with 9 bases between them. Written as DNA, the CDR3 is TGTGCCAGCTCACAGAACAGCCACAATGAGCAGTTCTTC. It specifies CASSQNSHNEQFF.

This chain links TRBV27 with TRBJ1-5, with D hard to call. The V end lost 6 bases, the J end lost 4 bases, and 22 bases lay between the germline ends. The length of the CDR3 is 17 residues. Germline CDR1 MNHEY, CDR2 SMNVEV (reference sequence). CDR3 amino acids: CASSSSGVRASNQPQHF. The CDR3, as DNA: TGTGCCAGCAGCTCAAGCGGAGTTCGGGCAAGTAATCAGCCCCAGCATTTT.

The CDR3 bases are TGTGCCAGCATTTCCCCGGACAGGGTAAAAGCTTTCTTT. It translates to CASISPDRVKAFF. V is TRBV28 and J is TRBJ1-1; TRBD1 matches at 8 bases. V lost 7 bases and J lost 9; bases outside the gene matches: 10. Germline V gene data show CDR1 as MDHEN and CDR2 as SYDVKM. The CDR3 has 13 amino acids.

This chain's CDR3 is CASSYGPRGGPGEGIQYF. For the CDR3, the DNA is TGTGCCAGCAGTTACGGTCCTCGCGGGGGGCCGGGGGAAGGCATTCAGTACTTC. This chain joins TRBV6-2 or TRBV6-3 and TRBJ2-4; TRBD2 aligns across 8 bases. Germline V lookup: CDR1 MNHEY, CDR2 SVGEGT. The CDR3 length is 18 residues. V shed 2 bases, J shed 9 bases, and the junction held 18 bases outside the gene matches.

As DNA, the CDR3 is TGTGCCTCCAGACTAGCGGGGCGCACAGATACGCAGTATTTT. The encoded protein is CASRLAGRTDTQYF. V and J are TRBV2 and TRBJ2-3; 11 bases match TRBD2. The CDR3 length is 14 residues. Germline V CDR1 and CDR2: SNHLY, FYNNEI. Trimming removed 11 bases from V and 1 base from J; junction bases left unmatched: 5.

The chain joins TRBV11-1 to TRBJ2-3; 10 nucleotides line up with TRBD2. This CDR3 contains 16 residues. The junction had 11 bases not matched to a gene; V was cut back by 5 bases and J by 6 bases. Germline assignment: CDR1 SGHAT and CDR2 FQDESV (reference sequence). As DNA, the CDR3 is TGTGCCAGCAGCCCGACCTCAACTAGCGGGACTGATACGCAGTATTTT. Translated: CASSPTSTSGTDTQYF. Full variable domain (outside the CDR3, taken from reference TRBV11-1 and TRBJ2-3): EAEVAQSPRYKITEKSQAVAFWCDPISGHATLYWYRQILGQGPELLVQFQDESVVDDSQLPKDRFSAERLKGVDSTLKIQPAELGDSAMYLCASSPTSTSGTDTQYFGPGTRLTVL.

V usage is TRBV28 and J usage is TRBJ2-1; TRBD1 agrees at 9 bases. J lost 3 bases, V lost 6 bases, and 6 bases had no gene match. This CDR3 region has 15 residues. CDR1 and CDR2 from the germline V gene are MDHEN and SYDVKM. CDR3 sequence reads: CASRTGGEYYNEQFF. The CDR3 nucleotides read TGTGCCAGCAGAACAGGGGGCGAATACTACAATGAGCAGTTCTTC.

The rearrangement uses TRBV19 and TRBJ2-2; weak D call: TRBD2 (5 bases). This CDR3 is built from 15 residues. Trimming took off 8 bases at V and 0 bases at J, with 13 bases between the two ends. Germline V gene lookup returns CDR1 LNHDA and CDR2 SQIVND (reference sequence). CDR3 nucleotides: TGTGCCAGTGGAGGCAGACTCGCGAACACCGGGGAGCTGTTTTTT. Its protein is CASGGRLANTGELFF.

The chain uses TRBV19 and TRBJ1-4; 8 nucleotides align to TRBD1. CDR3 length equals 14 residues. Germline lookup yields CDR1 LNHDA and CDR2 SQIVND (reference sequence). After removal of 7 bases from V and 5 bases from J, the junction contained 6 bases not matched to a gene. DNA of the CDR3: TGTGCCAGTACCGGACAGGGTTTAAATGAAAAACTGTTTTTT. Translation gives CASTGQGLNEKLFF.

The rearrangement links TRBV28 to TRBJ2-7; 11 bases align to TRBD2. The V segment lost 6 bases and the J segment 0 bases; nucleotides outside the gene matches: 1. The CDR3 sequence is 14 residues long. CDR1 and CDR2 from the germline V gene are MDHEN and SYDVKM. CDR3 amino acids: CASRGLAGSYEQYF. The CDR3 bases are TGTGCCAGCAGAGGACTAGCGGGCTCCTACGAGCAGTACTTC. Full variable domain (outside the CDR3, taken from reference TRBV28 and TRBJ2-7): DVKVTQSSRYLVKRTGEKVFLECVQDMDHENMFWYRQDPGLGLRLIYFSYDVKMKEKGDIPEGYSVSREKKERFSLILESASTNQTSMYLCASRGLAGSYEQYFGPGTRLTVT.

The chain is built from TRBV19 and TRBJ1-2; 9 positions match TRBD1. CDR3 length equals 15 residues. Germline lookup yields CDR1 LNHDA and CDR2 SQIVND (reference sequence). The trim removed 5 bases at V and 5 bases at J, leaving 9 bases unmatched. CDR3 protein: CASSPNRGPSYGYTF. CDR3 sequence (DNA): TGTGCCAGTAGTCCAAACAGGGGGCCGTCGTATGGCTACACCTTC.